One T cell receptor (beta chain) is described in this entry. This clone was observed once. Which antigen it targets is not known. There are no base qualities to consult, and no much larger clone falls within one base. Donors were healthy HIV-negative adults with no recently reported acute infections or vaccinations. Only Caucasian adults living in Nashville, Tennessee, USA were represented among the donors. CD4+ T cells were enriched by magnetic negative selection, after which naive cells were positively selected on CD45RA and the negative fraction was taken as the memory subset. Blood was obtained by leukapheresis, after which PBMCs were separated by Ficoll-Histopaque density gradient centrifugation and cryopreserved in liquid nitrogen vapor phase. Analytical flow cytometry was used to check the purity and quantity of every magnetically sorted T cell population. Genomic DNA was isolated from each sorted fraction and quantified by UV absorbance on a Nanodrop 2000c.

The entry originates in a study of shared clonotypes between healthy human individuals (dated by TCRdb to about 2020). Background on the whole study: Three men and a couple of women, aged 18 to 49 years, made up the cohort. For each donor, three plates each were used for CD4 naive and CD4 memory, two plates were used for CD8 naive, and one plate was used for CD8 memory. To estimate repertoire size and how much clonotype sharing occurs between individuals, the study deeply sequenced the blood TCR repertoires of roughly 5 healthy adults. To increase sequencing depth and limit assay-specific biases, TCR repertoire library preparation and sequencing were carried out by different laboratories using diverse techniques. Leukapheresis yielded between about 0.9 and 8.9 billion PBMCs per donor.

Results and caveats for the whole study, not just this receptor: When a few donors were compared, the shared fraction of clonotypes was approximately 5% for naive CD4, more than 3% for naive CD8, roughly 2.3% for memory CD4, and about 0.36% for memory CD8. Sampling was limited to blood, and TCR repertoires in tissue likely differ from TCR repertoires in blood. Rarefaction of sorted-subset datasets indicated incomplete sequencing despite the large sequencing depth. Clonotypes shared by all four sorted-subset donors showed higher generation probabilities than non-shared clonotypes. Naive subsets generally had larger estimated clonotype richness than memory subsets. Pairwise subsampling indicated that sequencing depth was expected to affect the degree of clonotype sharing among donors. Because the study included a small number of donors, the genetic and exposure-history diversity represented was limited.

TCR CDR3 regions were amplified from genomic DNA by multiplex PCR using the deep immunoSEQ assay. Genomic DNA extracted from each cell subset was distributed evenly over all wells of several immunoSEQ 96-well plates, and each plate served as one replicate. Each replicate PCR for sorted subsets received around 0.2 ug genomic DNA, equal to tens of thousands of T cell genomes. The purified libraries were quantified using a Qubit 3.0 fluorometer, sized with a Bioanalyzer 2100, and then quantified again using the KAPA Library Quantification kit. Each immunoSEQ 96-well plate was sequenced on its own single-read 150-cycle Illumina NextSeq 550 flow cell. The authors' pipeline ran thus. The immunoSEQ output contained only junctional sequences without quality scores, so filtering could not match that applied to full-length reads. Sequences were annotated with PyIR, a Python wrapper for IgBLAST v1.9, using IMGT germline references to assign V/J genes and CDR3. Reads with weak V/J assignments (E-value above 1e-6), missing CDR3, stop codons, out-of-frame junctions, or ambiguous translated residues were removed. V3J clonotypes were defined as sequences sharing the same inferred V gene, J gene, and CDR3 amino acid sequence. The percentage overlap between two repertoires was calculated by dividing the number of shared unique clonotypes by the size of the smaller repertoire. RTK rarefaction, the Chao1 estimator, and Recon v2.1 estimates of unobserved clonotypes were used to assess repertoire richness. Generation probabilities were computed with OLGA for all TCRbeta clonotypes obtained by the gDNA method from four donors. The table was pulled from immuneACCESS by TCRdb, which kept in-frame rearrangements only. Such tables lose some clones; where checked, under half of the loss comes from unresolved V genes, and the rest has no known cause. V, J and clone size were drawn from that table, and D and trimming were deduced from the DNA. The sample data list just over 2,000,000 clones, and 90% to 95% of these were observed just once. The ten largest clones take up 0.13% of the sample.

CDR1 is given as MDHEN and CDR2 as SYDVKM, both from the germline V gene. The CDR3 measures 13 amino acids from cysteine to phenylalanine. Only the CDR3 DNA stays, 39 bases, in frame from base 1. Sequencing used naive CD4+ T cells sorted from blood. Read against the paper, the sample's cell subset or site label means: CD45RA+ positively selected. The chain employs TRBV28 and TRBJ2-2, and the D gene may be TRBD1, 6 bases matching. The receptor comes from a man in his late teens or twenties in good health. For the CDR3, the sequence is CATRGGNTGELFF. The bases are TGTGCAACCCGAGGGGGGAACACCGGGGAGCTGTTTTTT.